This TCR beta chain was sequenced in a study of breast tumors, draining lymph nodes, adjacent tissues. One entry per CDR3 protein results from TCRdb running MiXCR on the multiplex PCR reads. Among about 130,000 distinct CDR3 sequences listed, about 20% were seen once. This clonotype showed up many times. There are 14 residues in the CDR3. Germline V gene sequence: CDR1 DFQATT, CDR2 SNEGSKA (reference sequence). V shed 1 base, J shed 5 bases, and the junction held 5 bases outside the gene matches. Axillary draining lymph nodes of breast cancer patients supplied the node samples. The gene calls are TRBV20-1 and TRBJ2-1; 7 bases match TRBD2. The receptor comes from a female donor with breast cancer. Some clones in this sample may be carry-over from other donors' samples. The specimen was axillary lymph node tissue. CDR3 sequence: CSARGPSGNNEQFF. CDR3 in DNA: TGCAGTGCTAGAGGTCCTAGCGGTAACAATGAGCAGTTCTTC.